This T cell receptor beta chain comes out of a study of cytomegalovirus exposure and HLA in healthy donors. General observations from the study: Immune exposure was documented only through CMV serostatus. According to the study, 150 to 200 TCR beta chains were cytomegalovirus-associated.

Note on this clone: Its antigen is unidentified.

Trimming took 0 bases from V and 10 from J, leaving 16 bases between them. Germline V gene lookup returns CDR1 LNHNV and CDR2 YYDKDF (reference sequence). This CDR3 region has 15 residues. Amplification used 60 Vbeta primers and 13 Jbeta primers. The repertoire was sequenced with immunoSEQ multiplex PCR; TCRdb's copy has only in-frame clones and lacks some. The sample shows about 97,000 clones, around 79% of them seen only once. The genes are TRBV15 and TRBJ2-4; TRBD2 is a possible D gene (6 bases). The source of this sequence is a middle-aged woman in good health and CMV-seronegative. The sample consisted of PBMCs. CDR3 residues: CATSRDPGRERIQYF. CDR3 nucleotide sequence: TGTGCCACCAGCAGAGATCCGGGGCGGGAACGGATTCAGTACTTC.